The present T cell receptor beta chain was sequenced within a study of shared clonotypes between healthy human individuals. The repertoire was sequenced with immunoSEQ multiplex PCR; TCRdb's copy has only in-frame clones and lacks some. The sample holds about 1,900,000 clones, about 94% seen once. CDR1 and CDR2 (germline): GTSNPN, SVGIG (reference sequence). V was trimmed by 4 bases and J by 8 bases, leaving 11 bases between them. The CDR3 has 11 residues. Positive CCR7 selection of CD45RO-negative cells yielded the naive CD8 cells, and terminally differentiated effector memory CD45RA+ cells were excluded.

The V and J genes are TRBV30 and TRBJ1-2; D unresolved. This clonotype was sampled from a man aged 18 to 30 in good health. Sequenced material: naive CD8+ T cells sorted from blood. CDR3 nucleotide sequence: TGTGCCTGGATGAGTCCGCACGGCTACACCTTC. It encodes CAWMSPHGYTF.